This T cell receptor (beta chain) came from a study of T-cell reconstitution after alpha-beta-depleted transplantation in children. Notes on the study in general: The main origin of T-cell counts and diversity one year after transplant was newly produced T cells.

The authors prepared the TCRbeta library with unique molecular identifiers. A single record per CDR3 protein comes from TCRdb applying MiXCR to the PCR reads. The table has 150,000 to 250,000 distinct CDR3 sequences, 6.3% seen once; the top ten hold roughly 4.5%. V was trimmed by 8 bases and J by 6 bases, leaving 20 bases between them. This CDR3 has 15 residues. The germline gives CDR1 KGHDR, CDR2 SFDVKD. As regards this clonotype: Its specificity is not known.

This chain links TRBV24-1 with TRBJ2-3; D is perhaps TRBD1 (7 bases). This TCR was sampled from a girl under three years old with combined immunodeficiency, due to receive a stem cell transplant. The sample consisted of PBMCs, taken before TCRalphabeta/CD19-depleted stem cell transplant. Here the CDR3 reads CATTGGTEPWDTQYF. Here the CDR3 DNA reads TGTGCCACCACCGGCGGGACAGAGCCTTGGGATACGCAGTATTTT.